A selection of T cell receptor beta chains follows, all from one sample in a study of blood T cell repertoires in COVID-19. Only in-frame clones appear in the TCRdb table, and some are missing; sequencing was by immunoSEQ multiplex PCR. The sample lists a few hundred thousand clones; around 87% were seen once. Sequencing input: PBMCs or T cells enriched from blood (not recorded which). The receptor set was obtained from a man between 25 and 39 years old who had recovered from COVID-19. CDR3s include the opening cysteine and the closing phenylalanine or tryptophan. D genes are given only for firm matches. The size entry is marked missing in some rows and otherwise reads once, few, many or a size class.

>-|TRBJ1-1|-|TRBV4-1
CASSQYSDGLGNTEAFF
TGCGCCAGCAGCCAGTATAGCGACGGGTTGGGTAACACTGAAGCTTTCTTT
>-|TRBJ1-5|-|TRBV10-1
CATSYVRVRDNTQPQHF
TGCGCCACCAGCTACGTACGAGTACGAGACAACACTCAGCCCCAGCATTTT
>-|TRBJ2-7|-|TRBV18
CASSTGSSYEQYF
TGTGCCAGCTCTACAGGCAGCTCCTACGAGCAGTACTTC
>-|TRBJ2-7|-|TRBV11-2
CASSETGRREQYF
TGTGCCAGCAGCGAGACAGGGAGGCGCGAGCAGTACTTC
>TRBD1|TRBJ2-7|-|TRBV4-3
CASSQQRTVGQSGYEQYF
TGCGCCAGCAGCCAACAACGAACGGTGGGACAGTCGGGTTACGAGCAGTACTTC
>TRBD1|TRBJ1-6|-|TRBV14
CASSQIDRGSPLHF
TGTGCCAGCAGCCAAATTGACAGGGGATCACCCCTCCACTTT
>-|TRBJ1-5|-|TRBV19
CASSIMGSFNQPQHF
TGTGCCAGTAGTATTATGGGCAGCTTTAATCAGCCCCAGCATTTT
>-|TRBJ1-4|-|TRBV15
CATSKTRPKPGEKLFF
TGTGCCACCAGCAAAACGAGACCAAAGCCGGGGGAAAAACTGTTTTTT
>-|TRBJ2-6|-|TRBV30
CAWAGGANSGANVLTF
TGTGCCTGGGCCGGAGGGGCGAACTCTGGGGCCAACGTCCTGACTTTC
>-|TRBJ1-1|few|TRBV19
CASAGQMNTEAFF
TGTGCCAGTGCCGGACAGATGAACACTGAAGCTTTCTTT
>TRBD2|TRBJ2-5|-|TRBV3-1/TRBV3-2
CASSQLLAGGQETQYF
TGTGCCAGCAGCCAATTATTGGCGGGGGGCCAAGAGACCCAGTACTTC
>-|TRBJ1-2|-|TRBV7-9
CASSTTGSSYGYTF
TGTGCCAGCAGCACGACCGGGTCCTCCTATGGCTACACCTTC
>-|TRBJ1-1|once|TRBV15
CATSRGQNTEAFF
TGTGCCACCAGCAGAGGGCAGAACACTGAAGCTTTCTTT
>-|TRBJ1-6|-|TRBV5-8
CASEQGSYNSPLHF
TGTGCCAGTGAACAGGGATCCTATAATTCACCCCTCCACTTT
>-|TRBJ1-1|few|TRBV5-6
CASSFVGLSEAFF
TGTGCCAGCAGCTTCGTCGGTCTCTCTGAAGCTTTCTTT